This T cell receptor (beta chain) comes out of a study of T cells in localized non-small cell lung cancer. Germline V gives CDR1 MNHGY, CDR2 SAAAGT. This CDR3 has 15 residues. The V and J ends lost 5 bases and 7 bases respectively, with 18 bases between them. General study points: Heterogeneity stays possible, as sequencing covered only one tumor region. A median of 57 of the top 100 tumor clones appeared in adjacent lung, which was paired and uninvolved.

This clone was seen only a few times. Its specificity is not known. Repertoires were generated with immunoSEQ multiplex PCR, while TCRdb's copy carries only in-frame clones and drops some. This table has thousands of clones, approximately 29% appearing once. This chain joins TRBV6-8 and TRBJ2-1; D might be TRBD2 (6 bases). The receptor was derived from a male donor older than 55 with stage III lung adenocarcinoma. The source was lung tumor tissue, collected before any cancer treatment. The CDR3 protein is CASSLGTFLGNEQFF. The CDR3 nucleotides read TGTGCCAGCAGTCTCGGGACTTTTCTGGGTAATGAGCAGTTCTTC.